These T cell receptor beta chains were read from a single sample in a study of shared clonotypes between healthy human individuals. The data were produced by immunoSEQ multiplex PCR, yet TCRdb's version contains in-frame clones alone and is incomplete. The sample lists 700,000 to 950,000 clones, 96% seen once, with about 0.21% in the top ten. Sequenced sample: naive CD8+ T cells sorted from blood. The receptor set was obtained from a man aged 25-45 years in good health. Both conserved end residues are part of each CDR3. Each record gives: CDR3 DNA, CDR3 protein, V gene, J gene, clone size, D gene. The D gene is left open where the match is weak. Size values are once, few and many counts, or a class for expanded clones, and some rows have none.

CDR3nt: TGTGCCAGCAGTTCCGGACTAGCGGGCGGGGAGCTGTTTTTT
CDR3aa: CASSSGLAGGELFF
v_gene: TRBV6-5
j_gene: TRBJ2-2
abundance: once
d_gene: TRBD2

CDR3nt: TGTGCCTGGAGTGGCGTTGGTCAGGGGGTTGCTTTCTTT
CDR3aa: CAWSGVGQGVAFF
v_gene: TRBV30
j_gene: TRBJ1-1
abundance: once
d_gene: TRBD1

CDR3nt: TGTGCCACCAGCAGGGCCCGAATGGACACTGAAGCTTTCTTT
CDR3aa: CATSRARMDTEAFF
v_gene: TRBV15
j_gene: TRBJ1-1
abundance: .
d_gene: .

CDR3nt: TGTGCCAGCAGCCCTCTGTCGGGACAGGGCTCCTACGAGCAGTACTTC
CDR3aa: CASSPLSGQGSYEQYF
v_gene: TRBV7-6
j_gene: TRBJ2-7
abundance: .
d_gene: TRBD1

CDR3nt: TGTGCCAGCGAGGCGCAGACCGGGGAGCTGTTTTTT
CDR3aa: CASEAQTGELFF
v_gene: TRBV9
j_gene: TRBJ2-2
abundance: .
d_gene: .

CDR3nt: TGCAGCGTACTAAACTACAATGAGCAGTTCTTC
CDR3aa: CSVLNYNEQFF
v_gene: TRBV29-1
j_gene: TRBJ2-1
abundance: .
d_gene: .

CDR3nt: TGTGCCAGCAGCACCTGGGACAGATACACAGATACGCAGTATTTT
CDR3aa: CASSTWDRYTDTQYF
v_gene: TRBV9
j_gene: TRBJ2-3
abundance: .
d_gene: TRBD1

CDR3nt: TGTGCCAGCAGTTTATCAGGGTCGAGCTCCTACAATGAGCAGTTCTTC
CDR3aa: CASSLSGSSSYNEQFF
v_gene: TRBV27
j_gene: TRBJ2-1
abundance: .
d_gene: .

CDR3nt: TGTGCCAGCAGCGTCGACACCGGGGAGCTGTTTTTT
CDR3aa: CASSVDTGELFF
v_gene: TRBV9
j_gene: TRBJ2-2
abundance: .
d_gene: .

CDR3nt: TGTGCCAGCAGCCAAGATTTGTTGGGGACAGGGGACTATGGCTACACCTTC
CDR3aa: CASSQDLLGTGDYGYTF
v_gene: TRBV4-2
j_gene: TRBJ1-2
abundance: .
d_gene: TRBD1

CDR3nt: TGCGCCAGCAGCTCAATGGGGCAGGGGAAAGGATACGAGCAGTACTTC
CDR3aa: CASSSMGQGKGYEQYF
v_gene: TRBV5-1
j_gene: TRBJ2-7
abundance: .
d_gene: .

CDR3nt: TGCAGTGCCGAAAACACCGGGGAGCTGTTTTTT
CDR3aa: CSAENTGELFF
v_gene: TRBV20-1
j_gene: TRBJ2-2
abundance: .
d_gene: .

CDR3nt: TGTGCCAGCAGCTTCCTAGGGCTAGCGGGAGGCGAGCAGTTCTTC
CDR3aa: CASSFLGLAGGEQFF
v_gene: TRBV27
j_gene: TRBJ2-1
abundance: .
d_gene: TRBD2

CDR3nt: TGTGCCAGCAGTCGGGGGATAGCGGGAGGGTTCAATGAGCAGTTCTTC
CDR3aa: CASSRGIAGGFNEQFF
v_gene: TRBV27
j_gene: TRBJ2-1
abundance: .
d_gene: TRBD2

CDR3nt: TGTGCCAGCAGCCAGGTTGGGGGTGAAAAACTGTTTTTT
CDR3aa: CASSQVGGEKLFF
v_gene: TRBV7-6
j_gene: TRBJ1-4
abundance: .
d_gene: .

CDR3nt: TGTGCCAGCAGTCCCACCGGAAACAATGAGCAGTTCTTC
CDR3aa: CASSPTGNNEQFF
v_gene: TRBV7-9
j_gene: TRBJ2-1
abundance: .
d_gene: .

CDR3nt: TGTGCCAGCAGCTTAAGAGGCGGGTTGGGAGATACGCAGTATTTT
CDR3aa: CASSLRGGLGDTQYF
v_gene: TRBV7-3
j_gene: TRBJ2-3
abundance: .
d_gene: .

CDR3nt: TGTGCCAGTAGAATCCCAGGGTCCAATGAGCAGTTCTTC
CDR3aa: CASRIPGSNEQFF
v_gene: TRBV19
j_gene: TRBJ2-1
abundance: .
d_gene: .

CDR3nt: TGTGCCAGCAGCTCTTGGACGGCTTTCTACGAGCAGTACTTC
CDR3aa: CASSSWTAFYEQYF
v_gene: TRBV11-2
j_gene: TRBJ2-7
abundance: .
d_gene: .

CDR3nt: TGCAGTGCTAGAGATGGGAGTGAGCAGTTCTTC
CDR3aa: CSARDGSEQFF
v_gene: TRBV20-1
j_gene: TRBJ2-1
abundance: .
d_gene: .

CDR3nt: TGCGCCAGCAGTCAATCGAAGGGGGGCGGCCCCTCGAGCTACACCTTC
CDR3aa: CASSQSKGGGPSSYTF
v_gene: TRBV23-1
j_gene: TRBJ1-2
abundance: few
d_gene: .

CDR3nt: TGTGCCAGCGTACGACAGGGAACACCTGAAGCTTTCTTT
CDR3aa: CASVRQGTPEAFF
v_gene: TRBV5-6
j_gene: TRBJ1-1
abundance: .
d_gene: TRBD1

CDR3nt: TGTGCCAGCAGCTTCGGGACAGGGTATCAGCCCCAGCATTTT
CDR3aa: CASSFGTGYQPQHF
v_gene: TRBV5-6
j_gene: TRBJ1-5
abundance: .
d_gene: TRBD1

CDR3nt: TGTGCCAGCAGCTTGGGACTTCGCAATGAGCAGTTCTTC
CDR3aa: CASSLGLRNEQFF
v_gene: TRBV7-3
j_gene: TRBJ2-1
abundance: .
d_gene: .

CDR3nt: TGTGCCAGCAGTCCCCGTACAGGGACCAATCAGCCCCAGCATTTT
CDR3aa: CASSPRTGTNQPQHF
v_gene: TRBV28
j_gene: TRBJ1-5
abundance: .
d_gene: .

CDR3nt: TGTGCCAGCAGCTCTTCCGACCGTTACTACGAGCAGTACTTC
CDR3aa: CASSSSDRYYEQYF
v_gene: TRBV7-2
j_gene: TRBJ2-7
abundance: .
d_gene: .

CDR3nt: TGTGCCAGCAGCTTGTTCTACAATGAGCAGTTCTTC
CDR3aa: CASSLFYNEQFF
v_gene: TRBV5-5
j_gene: TRBJ2-1
abundance: .
d_gene: .

CDR3nt: TGTGCCACCAGAACGGGAGAAAATGAGCAGTTCTTC
CDR3aa: CATRTGENEQFF
v_gene: TRBV15
j_gene: TRBJ2-1
abundance: .
d_gene: .

CDR3nt: TGTGCCAGCAGCTTAAAGGACTGGGACAGGGGGCTCAGGTCCTACAATGAGCAGTTCTTC
CDR3aa: CASSLKDWDRGLRSYNEQFF
v_gene: TRBV7-8
j_gene: TRBJ2-1
abundance: .
d_gene: TRBD1

CDR3nt: TGCGCCAGCAGCTTGGGGAACTATGGACGAGAGACCCAGTACTTC
CDR3aa: CASSLGNYGRETQYF
v_gene: TRBV5-1
j_gene: TRBJ2-5
abundance: .
d_gene: .

CDR3nt: TGTGCCAGCAGCTCAACGACCCACGGGACTTCCTACAATGAGCAGTTCTTC
CDR3aa: CASSSTTHGTSYNEQFF
v_gene: TRBV7-9
j_gene: TRBJ2-1
abundance: .
d_gene: .

CDR3nt: TGTGCCAGCACTAGCGGGGACTACGAGCAGTACTTC
CDR3aa: CASTSGDYEQYF
v_gene: TRBV19
j_gene: TRBJ2-7
abundance: .
d_gene: TRBD2

CDR3nt: TGCGCCAGCAGCCAAGACTTGAGGGGCGCGAGCGAAAAACTGTTTTTT
CDR3aa: CASSQDLRGASEKLFF
v_gene: TRBV4-1
j_gene: TRBJ1-4
abundance: .
d_gene: .

CDR3nt: TGTGCCAGCACCGAATGGGGCAGCCTCACAGATACGCAGTATTTT
CDR3aa: CASTEWGSLTDTQYF
v_gene: TRBV28
j_gene: TRBJ2-3
abundance: .
d_gene: .

CDR3nt: TGTGCCAGCGGCAACCGGGACGGATTCTATGGCTACACCTTC
CDR3aa: CASGNRDGFYGYTF
v_gene: TRBV5-6
j_gene: TRBJ1-2
abundance: .
d_gene: .

CDR3nt: TGTGCCAGCAGCTCCACTAGCGGCCCCTACAATGAGCAGTTCTTC
CDR3aa: CASSSTSGPYNEQFF
v_gene: TRBV11-3
j_gene: TRBJ2-1
abundance: .
d_gene: TRBD2

CDR3nt: TGCGCCAGCAGACAGAGCTCCTACAATGAGCAGTTCTTC
CDR3aa: CASRQSSYNEQFF
v_gene: TRBV5-1
j_gene: TRBJ2-1
abundance: .
d_gene: .

CDR3nt: TGTGCCAGCAGCTTGGGGACCGCGGGAGGGCCGTACAATGAGCAGTTCTTC
CDR3aa: CASSLGTAGGPYNEQFF
v_gene: TRBV7-8
j_gene: TRBJ2-1
abundance: once
d_gene: TRBD2

CDR3nt: TGCAGCGTTGAAGTAGCGGGAGCGGGAAATGAGCAGTTCTTC
CDR3aa: CSVEVAGAGNEQFF
v_gene: TRBV29-1
j_gene: TRBJ2-1
abundance: .
d_gene: TRBD2

CDR3nt: TGTGCCAGCAGCGAATCACAGGCGGAGGTGGATGGCTACACCTTC
CDR3aa: CASSESQAEVDGYTF
v_gene: TRBV13
j_gene: TRBJ1-2
abundance: .
d_gene: .

CDR3nt: TGTGCCAGCAGACCTACAGGAGACCGGGAGACCCAGTACTTC
CDR3aa: CASRPTGDRETQYF
v_gene: TRBV14
j_gene: TRBJ2-5
abundance: .
d_gene: .

CDR3nt: TGCGCCAGCAGCGTTGGCAGGGAGCACTCTTATGGCTACACCTTC
CDR3aa: CASSVGREHSYGYTF
v_gene: TRBV4-1
j_gene: TRBJ1-2
abundance: once
d_gene: .

CDR3nt: TGTGCCAGCAGCGTAGTTTCGGGTGGTGAGCAGTACTTC
CDR3aa: CASSVVSGGEQYF
v_gene: TRBV9
j_gene: TRBJ2-7
abundance: .
d_gene: .

CDR3nt: TGTGCCACCAGGGACAGGGGGAGTCAGCCCCAGCATTTT
CDR3aa: CATRDRGSQPQHF
v_gene: TRBV15
j_gene: TRBJ1-5
abundance: .
d_gene: TRBD1

CDR3nt: TGTGCCAGCAGTGAAGCGTTATTAGCGGACTACGAGCAGTACTTC
CDR3aa: CASSEALLADYEQYF
v_gene: TRBV6-1
j_gene: TRBJ2-7
abundance: .
d_gene: .

CDR3nt: TGCGCCAGCAGCCAAGTTGGCAGAAGCGAGCAGTACTTC
CDR3aa: CASSQVGRSEQYF
v_gene: TRBV4-1
j_gene: TRBJ2-7
abundance: .
d_gene: .

CDR3nt: TGTGCCAGCACCCACCAGGCTAGCGGAAAACCCGGGGAGCTGTTTTTT
CDR3aa: CASTHQASGKPGELFF
v_gene: TRBV27
j_gene: TRBJ2-2
abundance: .
d_gene: TRBD2

CDR3nt: TGTGCCAGCAGTTACTCTGGGAGCTCTGGAAACACCATATATTTT
CDR3aa: CASSYSGSSGNTIYF
v_gene: TRBV6-5
j_gene: TRBJ1-3
abundance: .
d_gene: .

CDR3nt: TGTGCCAGCAGTTACACCTTTGGAGAGACAGCCACGCAGTATTTT
CDR3aa: CASSYTFGETATQYF
v_gene: TRBV6-5
j_gene: TRBJ2-3
abundance: .
d_gene: .